Presented here are 19 T cell receptor beta chains from one specimen sequenced in a study of cytomegalovirus exposure and HLA in healthy donors. The protocol was immunoSEQ multiplex PCR, while the TCRdb copy is restricted to in-frame clones and leaves out a portion. Counted here are more than 200,000 clones, about 90% occurring once; the ten biggest clones make up around 3.3%. The sequenced sample was PBMCs. The receptors here all came from a woman in her 30s in good health and CMV-seronegative.

The V and J genes are TRBV6-5 and TRBJ1-2, with a weak D call TRBD1 (5 bases). V was pared by 2 bases and J by 1 base, with 5 bases between. Germline V lookup: CDR1 MNHEY, CDR2 SVGAGI. This CDR3 contains 13 residues. The CDR3 DNA follows: TGTGCCAGCAGTTACGACAGTAACTATGGCTACACCTTC. As protein: CASSYDSNYGYTF.

The chain carries TRBV9 and TRBJ2-3, with 7 bases that match TRBD1. CDR3 length: 16 amino acids. Trimming at V came to 4 bases and at J to 0 bases, leaving 8 bases not matched to a gene. Germline V gives CDR1 SGDLS, CDR2 YYNGEE. CDR3 residues: CASSLEGATSTDTQYF. CDR3 bases: TGTGCCAGCAGCCTAGAGGGGGCGACTAGCACAGATACGCAGTATTTT. Together with reference TRBV9 and TRBJ2-3, the CDR3 gives the full variable domain: DSGVTQTPKHLITATGQRVTLRCSPRSGDLSVYWYQQSLDQGLQFLIQYYNGEERAKGNILERFSAQQFPDLHSELNLSSLELGDSALYFCASSLEGATSTDTQYFGPGTRLTVL.

The rearrangement uses TRBV7-2 and TRBJ2-7; 14 bases match TRBD2. The V gene's germline CDR1 is SGHTA and CDR2 FQGNSA. The CDR3 is 18 residues long. V was pared by 3 bases and J by 2 bases, with 9 bases of the junction left unmatched. The chain's CDR3 is CASSFPTSGRVDPYEQYF. CDR3 sequence (DNA): TGTGCCAGCAGCTTTCCGACTAGCGGGAGGGTCGACCCCTACGAGCAGTACTTC.

J is TRBJ1-5 and V is TRBV19; 7 bases line up with TRBD1. Per the germline V gene, CDR1 is LNHDA and CDR2 is SQIVND (reference sequence). Unmatched junction bases numbered 6, after V lost 7 bases and J lost 0 bases. The CDR3 sequence is 15 residues long. The CDR3 here is CASKGDSYSNQPQHF. DNA for the CDR3: TGTGCCAGTAAAGGGGACAGCTATAGCAATCAGCCCCAGCATTTT.

The sample holds one count of this clone. The chain employs TRBV28 and TRBJ1-2; no clear D. Trimming cost V 5 bases and J 8 bases, with 12 bases left between them. CDR3 length: 12 residues. The germline V gene has CDR1 MDHEN and CDR2 SYDVKM. The CDR3 reads CASSPQVGGYTF. In DNA, the CDR3 is TGTGCCAGCAGTCCCCAGGTGGGCGGCTACACCTTC.

The rearrangement joins TRBV27 to TRBJ2-3; possibly TRBD1 for D (5 bases). Per germline, CDR1 MNHEY and CDR2 SMNVEV (reference sequence). The CDR3 covers 15 residues. Trimming left V 4 bases short and J 0 bases short, with 11 bases between. In nucleotides, the CDR3 is TGTGCCAGCAGTTCCAGGGTCACTAGCACAGATACGCAGTATTTT. Encoded protein: CASSSRVTSTDTQYF.

The genes are TRBV11-3 and TRBJ2-7, with 8 bases identical to TRBD1. After removal of 5 bases from V and 0 bases from J, the junction contained 12 bases not matched to a gene. Germline V gives CDR1 SGHNT, CDR2 YENEEA. The CDR3 is 17 amino acids. CDR3 sequence: CASSPNPRTGFSYEQYF. The CDR3 bases are TGTGCCAGCAGCCCAAACCCCAGGACAGGGTTCTCCTACGAGCAGTACTTC.

The chain is built from TRBV18 and TRBJ2-7; 8 bases align to TRBD2. The CDR3 consists of 16 residues. Trimming cost V 3 bases and J 3 bases; bases outside gene matches: 10. Germline CDR1 KGHSH, CDR2 LQKENI. CDR3 nucleotides: TGTGCCAGCTCACCGATACTAGCGGAGAGGTTCTACGAGCAGTACTTC. Its translation is CASSPILAERFYEQYF.

This chain links TRBV19 with TRBJ2-3; the D is unclear. CDR1 and CDR2 (germline): LNHDA, SQIVND (reference sequence). The length of the CDR3 is 11 residues. Deletions cut 5 bases from V and 6 bases from J, with 6 bases between. This CDR3 reads CASSAADTQYF. The CDR3, as DNA: TGTGCCAGTAGTGCAGCCGATACGCAGTATTTT. The entire variable domain, with the rest obtained from reference TRBV19 and TRBJ2-3, is as follows: DGGITQSPKYLFRKEGQNVTLSCEQNLNHDAMYWYRQDPGQGLRLIYYSQIVNDFQKGDIAEGYSVSREKKESFPLTVTSAQKNPTAFYLCASSAADTQYFGPGTRLTVL.

V and J are TRBV27 and TRBJ2-2; no reliable D call. Germline V gene data show CDR1 as MNHEY and CDR2 as SMNVEV (reference sequence). V lost 4 bases and J lost 1, with 4 bases in between. The CDR3 is 13 amino acids. In nucleotides, the CDR3 is TGTGCCAGCAGTTGGCAGAACACCGGGGAGCTGTTTTTT. It codes for CASSWQNTGELFF.

This rearrangement joins TRBV6-1 to TRBJ2-7; a possible D gene is TRBD1 (5 bases). Germline loops: CDR1 MNHNS, CDR2 SASEGT. The CDR3 covers 13 residues. Deletions cut 5 bases from V and 2 bases from J, with 10 bases between. The CDR3 protein is CASSKTDAYEQYF. The CDR3 coding sequence is TGTGCCAGCAGTAAGACAGACGCCTACGAGCAGTACTTC.

In this sample, this clone turned up a few times. The CDR3 here is CASSFVLAGPYEQYF. DNA of the CDR3: TGTGCCAGCAGCTTCGTCCTAGCGGGACCCTACGAGCAGTACTTC. The chain employs TRBV5-5 and TRBJ2-7; 9 bases match TRBD2. The CDR3 has 15 residues. From germline, CDR1 is SGHKS and CDR2 YYEKEE (reference sequence). V was pared by 2 bases and J by 2 bases, with 5 bases of the junction left unmatched.

This CDR3 is CASSHRLAGFSGANVLTF. For the CDR3, the DNA is TGTGCCAGCAGTCACAGACTAGCGGGGTTCTCTGGGGCCAACGTCCTGACTTTC. The chain uses TRBV27 and TRBJ2-6; 11 bases agree with TRBD2. The CDR3 has 18 residues. V dropped 5 bases and J dropped 0; count of bases not matched to a gene: 6. Germline V gene data show CDR1 as MNHEY and CDR2 as SMNVEV (reference sequence).

The chain recombines TRBV2 with TRBJ2-1; D is unresolved. The CDR3 contains 13 residues. In germline, CDR1 is SNHLY, CDR2 FYNNEI. Trimming stripped 7 bases from V and 7 bases from J, with 14 bases between. CDR3 sequence: CASTGAWKNEQFF. The CDR3 DNA reads as TGTGCCAGCACCGGAGCTTGGAAAAATGAGCAGTTCTTC.

V and J are TRBV4-3 and TRBJ2-1; 8 bases are shared with TRBD2. With V trimmed by 4 bases and J by 0 bases, 5 bases remained unmatched. Germline CDR1 and CDR2: LGHNA and YSLEER. The CDR3 totals 16 residues. Here the CDR3 reads CASSPLTSGSYNEQFF. The CDR3 DNA reads as TGCGCCAGCAGCCCCCTCACTAGCGGCTCCTACAATGAGCAGTTCTTC.

The V gene is TRBV4-3, the J gene TRBJ2-3, with 8 bases aligning to TRBD2. Germline V gene data show CDR1 as LGHNA and CDR2 as YSLEER. CDR3 length: 16 residues. V gave up 0 bases and J gave up 5 bases; unmatched junction bases: 7. The CDR3 region has the DNA TGCGCCAGCAGCCAAGACCGACCGGGACTAGGAGATACGCAGTATTTT. Amino acids: CASSQDRPGLGDTQYF.

The rearrangement links TRBV25-1 to TRBJ2-1; 11 bases match TRBD2. V lost 4 bases and J lost 7; bases outside the gene matches: 6. The CDR3 totals 15 residues. Per germline, CDR1 MGHDK and CDR2 SYGVNS. The CDR3 nucleotides read TGTGCCAGCAGTGGGAACGGACTAGCGGGTAATGAGCAGTTCTTC. Encoded protein: CASSGNGLAGNEQFF.

This chain uses TRBV28 with TRBJ2-1; TRBD2 aligns across 11 bases. The junction had 7 bases not matched to a gene; V was cut back by 3 bases and J by 3 bases. Germline-derived CDR1 and CDR2 are MDHEN and SYDVKM. This CDR3 has 17 amino acids. CDR3 loop: CASSLLAGGPGYNEQFF. In DNA form, the CDR3 reads TGTGCCAGCAGTTTGTTAGCGGGAGGGCCGGGCTACAATGAGCAGTTCTTC.

The chain uses TRBV6-1 and TRBJ2-1, with 10 bases identical to TRBD2. V lost 6 bases and J lost 4; bases outside the gene matches: 9. Germline V gene data show CDR1 as MNHNS and CDR2 as SASEGT. The CDR3 runs 16 residues. CDR3 DNA: TGTGCCAGCAGCGAAAGTGGACTAGCGGTTTACAATGAGCAGTTCTTC. As protein: CASSESGLAVYNEQFF.